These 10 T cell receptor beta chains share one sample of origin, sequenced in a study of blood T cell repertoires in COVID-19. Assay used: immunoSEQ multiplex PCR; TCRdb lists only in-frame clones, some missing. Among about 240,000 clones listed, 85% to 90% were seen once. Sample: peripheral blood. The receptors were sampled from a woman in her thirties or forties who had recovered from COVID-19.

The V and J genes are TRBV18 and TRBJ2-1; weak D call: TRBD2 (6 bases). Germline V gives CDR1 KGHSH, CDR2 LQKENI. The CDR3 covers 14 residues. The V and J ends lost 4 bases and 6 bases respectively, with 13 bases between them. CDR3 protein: CASSRGTPGNEQFF. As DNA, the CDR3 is TGTGCCAGCTCACGCGGGACCCCCGGCAATGAGCAGTTCTTC.

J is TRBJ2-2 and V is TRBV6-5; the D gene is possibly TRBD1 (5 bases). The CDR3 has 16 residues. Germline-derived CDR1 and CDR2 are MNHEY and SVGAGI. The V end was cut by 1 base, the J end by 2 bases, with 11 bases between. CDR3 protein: CASSYWAGRNTGELFF. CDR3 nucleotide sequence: TGTGCCAGCAGTTACTGGGCAGGGCGAAACACCGGGGAGCTGTTTTTT.

For the CDR3, the DNA is TGTGCCAGCAGTTTCGGGACAGGGGGATTTGGCTACACCTTC. It codes for CASSFGTGGFGYTF. The V and J genes are TRBV27 and TRBJ1-2; 11 nucleotides match TRBD1. Germline CDR1 and CDR2: MNHEY and SMNVEV (reference sequence). The V gene end was trimmed by 3 bases and the J gene end by 7 bases; junction bases not matched to a gene: 4. The CDR3 is 14 amino acids.

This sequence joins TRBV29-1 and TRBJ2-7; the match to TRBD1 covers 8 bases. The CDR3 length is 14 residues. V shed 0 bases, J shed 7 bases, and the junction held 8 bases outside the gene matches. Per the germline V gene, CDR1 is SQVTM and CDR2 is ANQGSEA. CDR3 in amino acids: CSVEETRGLSEQYF. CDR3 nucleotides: TGCAGCGTTGAAGAGACCAGGGGGCTGAGTGAGCAGTACTTC.

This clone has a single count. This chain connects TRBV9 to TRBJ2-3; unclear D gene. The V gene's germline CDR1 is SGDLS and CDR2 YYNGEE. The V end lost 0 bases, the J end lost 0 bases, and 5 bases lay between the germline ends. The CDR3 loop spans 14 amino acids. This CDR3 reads CASSVGSSTDTQYF. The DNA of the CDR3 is TGTGCCAGCAGCGTAGGGAGTAGCACAGATACGCAGTATTTT.

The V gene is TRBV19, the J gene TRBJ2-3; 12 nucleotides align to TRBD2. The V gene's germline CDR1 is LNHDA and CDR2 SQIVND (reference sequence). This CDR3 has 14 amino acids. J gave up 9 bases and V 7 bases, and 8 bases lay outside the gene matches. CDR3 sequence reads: CASTQLAGGGTQYF. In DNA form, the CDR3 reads TGTGCCAGTACCCAACTAGCGGGAGGAGGCACGCAGTATTTT.

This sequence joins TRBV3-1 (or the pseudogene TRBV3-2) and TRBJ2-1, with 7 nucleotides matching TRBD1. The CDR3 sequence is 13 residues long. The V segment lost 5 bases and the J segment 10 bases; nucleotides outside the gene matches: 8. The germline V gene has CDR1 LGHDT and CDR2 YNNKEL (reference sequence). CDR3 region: CASSKRGQREQFF. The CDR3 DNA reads TGTGCCAGCAGCAAAAGGGGGCAGAGAGAGCAGTTCTTC.

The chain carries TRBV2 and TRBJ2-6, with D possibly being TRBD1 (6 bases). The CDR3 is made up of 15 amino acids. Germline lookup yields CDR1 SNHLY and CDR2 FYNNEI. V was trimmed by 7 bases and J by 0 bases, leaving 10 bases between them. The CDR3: CASTKDSSGANVLTF. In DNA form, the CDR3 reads TGTGCCAGCACCAAGGACAGCTCTGGGGCCAACGTCCTGACTTTC.

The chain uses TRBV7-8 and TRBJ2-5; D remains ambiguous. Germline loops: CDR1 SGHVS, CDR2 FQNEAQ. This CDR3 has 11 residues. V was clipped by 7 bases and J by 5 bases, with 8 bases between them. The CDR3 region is CASTRSETQYF. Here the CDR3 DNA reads TGTGCCAGCACCCGGTCGGAGACCCAGTACTTC.

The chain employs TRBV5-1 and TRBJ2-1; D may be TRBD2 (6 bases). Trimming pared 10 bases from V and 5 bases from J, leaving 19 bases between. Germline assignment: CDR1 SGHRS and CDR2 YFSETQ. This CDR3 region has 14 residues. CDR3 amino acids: CAGTRGTDDNEQFF. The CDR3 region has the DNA TGCGCCGGGACCCGCGGGACGGACGACAATGAGCAGTTCTTC. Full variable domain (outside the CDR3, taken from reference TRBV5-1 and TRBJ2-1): KAGVTQTPRYLIKTRGQQVTLSCSPISGHRSVSWYQQTPGQGLQFLFEYFSETQRNKGNFPGRFSGRQFSNSRSEMNVSTLELGDSALYLCAGTRGTDDNEQFFGPGTRLTVL.